Listed below are T cell receptor beta chains from one sample, sequenced in a study of T cells after yellow fever vaccination. TCRdb reanalysed the 5' RACE reads using MiXCR and keeps one entry per CDR3 protein. The table includes over 250,000 distinct CDR3 sequences, over 4.5% detected once. This specimen was CD4+ T cells sorted from PBMCs, taken on the day of the yellow fever booster vaccination. The source is a man aged 18 to 30 who received the YFV17D yellow fever vaccine. The CDR3 runs from the conserved cysteine through the conserved F or W.

J gene,V gene,CDR3 protein
TRBJ2-2,TRBV4-3,CASSLGYPNTGELFF
TRBJ2-3,TRBV6-6,CASSSPNRGREDTQYF
TRBJ1-3,TRBV9,CASNYGSDGNTIYF
TRBJ2-1,TRBV7-3,CASSPGTATFFNEQFF
TRBJ2-1,TRBV12-5,CASGPPRGKGFSYNEQFF
TRBJ2-6,TRBV7-2,CASLRGTTPSGANVLTF
TRBJ1-6,TRBV28,CASSLWGRGYSPTPLHF
TRBJ1-2,TRBV12-3/TRBV12-4,CATQGRNYGYTF
TRBJ2-7,TRBV19,CASSATGFEQYF
TRBJ1-2,TRBV12-3/TRBV12-4,CASSFRYYGYTF